A selection of T cell receptor beta chains follows, all from one sample in a study of shared clonotypes between healthy human individuals. Measured with immunoSEQ multiplex PCR; TCRdb has only the in-frame clones, and not every one. The sample holds 1.6 million or so clones; about 98.5% are singletons and the top ten take roughly 0.35%. Material for sequencing was naive CD4+ T cells sorted from blood. These receptors all come from a man between 25 and 39 years old in good health. Both conserved end residues are part of each CDR3. The D gene is left open where the match is weak. The size of a clone is reported for some rows only, either as once, few or many, or as a class for expanded clones.

d_gene	v_gene	abundance	j_gene	CDR3nt	CDR3aa
-	TRBV7-3	-	TRBJ2-7	TGTGCCAGCAGCCGAACGGGGGGACAGCACTACGAGCAGTACTTC	CASSRTGGQHYEQYF
-	TRBV5-1	-	TRBJ1-1	TGCGCCAGCAGCCAAAAGCAGAACACTGAAGCTTTCTTT	CASSQKQNTEAFF
-	TRBV28	-	TRBJ2-7	TGTGCCAGCAGTTTGGCCCGGGGGAAGGCCTACGAGCAGTACTTC	CASSLARGKAYEQYF
TRBD2	TRBV5-1	-	TRBJ2-2	TGCGCCAGCGTCGAAGGGCCGACTAGCGGGAACACCGGGGAGCTGTTTTTT	CASVEGPTSGNTGELFF
TRBD2	TRBV4-1	-	TRBJ2-1	TGCGCCAGCAGCCATCAAACTAGCGGGACCTACAATGAGCAGTTCTTC	CASSHQTSGTYNEQFF
TRBD2	TRBV15	-	TRBJ2-3	TGTGCCACCAGCAGAGATCAGGGTCGCGGGAGTGCAGATACGCAGTATTTT	CATSRDQGRGSADTQYF
-	TRBV5-6	-	TRBJ1-5	TGTGCCAGCAGCTTGAGCCGGATTAGCAATCAGCCCCAGCATTTT	CASSLSRISNQPQHF
-	TRBV2	-	TRBJ1-5	TGTGCCAGCAGTGTCCCCCCGAGCGGCAATCAGCCCCAGCATTTT	CASSVPPSGNQPQHF
-	TRBV29-1	-	TRBJ1-1	TGCAGCCATAACAGTTTCGGCAACACTGAAGCTTTCTTT	CSHNSFGNTEAFF
-	TRBV18	many	TRBJ2-5	TGTGCCAGCTCACCTCAGGTTGCAGAGACCCAGTACTTC	CASSPQVAETQYF
-	TRBV5-1	-	TRBJ1-4	TGCGCCAGCAGCTTGTCAGGCTTCACTAATGAAAAACTGTTTTTT	CASSLSGFTNEKLFF
TRBD2	TRBV7-2	-	TRBJ2-2	TGTGCCAGCAGCTTAGTTGGGACTAGTGACACCGGGGAGCTGTTTTTT	CASSLVGTSDTGELFF
TRBD1	TRBV7-9	-	TRBJ2-1	TGTGCCAGCAGCAACCGGGACAGGGGTTCCCATGAGCAGTTCTTC	CASSNRDRGSHEQFF
-	TRBV18	-	TRBJ2-1	TGTGCCAGCTCACCGGGGAGTAGCCTTGGTTTCTTC	CASSPGSSLGFF
-	TRBV1	-	TRBJ2-7	TGCACCAGCAGCAAAATCAAAGCGGGAAGCTCCTACGAGCAGTACTTC	CTSSKIKAGSSYEQYF
TRBD1	TRBV20-1	-	TRBJ2-5	TGCAGTGCTCTGCAGGGGGCGAGCCAGTACTTC	CSALQGASQYF
-	TRBV29-1	-	TRBJ1-1	TGCAGCGCCCCGGGGGGGACTGAAGCTTTCTTT	CSAPGGTEAFF
TRBD2	TRBV28	-	TRBJ2-2	TGTGCCAGCAGTAGTCCCGGGACACTAGCGGGAGTCACCGGGGAGCTGTTTTTT	CASSSPGTLAGVTGELFF
-	TRBV9	once	TRBJ2-2	TGTGCCAGCAGCCCCTGGATGAAGAACACCGGGGAGCTGTTTTTT	CASSPWMKNTGELFF
TRBD1	TRBV7-3	-	TRBJ1-4	TGTGCCAGCAGTTTGACAGGGGGAGGTGAAAAACTGTTTTTT	CASSLTGGGEKLFF
TRBD2	TRBV5-4	-	TRBJ2-7	TGTGCCAGCACCCCGAAGGGACTAGCGGGAGAGTACGAGCAGTACTTC	CASTPKGLAGEYEQYF
TRBD2	TRBV5-4	-	TRBJ2-3	TGTGCCACAGGACTAGCGGGAGGGCCTCCCACAGATACGCAGTATTTT	CATGLAGGPPTDTQYF
-	TRBV7-8	-	TRBJ1-1	TGTGCCAGCAGCTTAGAAGGGGGCACTGAAGCTTTCTTT	CASSLEGGTEAFF
TRBD1	TRBV7-9	once	TRBJ2-5	TGTGCCAGCAGCTTAGCGGGGGGGACAGGGAAGTCCCAGTACTTC	CASSLAGGTGKSQYF
-	TRBV9	-	TRBJ2-2	TGTGCCAGCAGCGCCAACACCGGGGAGCTGTTTTTT	CASSANTGELFF
-	TRBV2	-	TRBJ2-1	TGTGCCAGCAGTGTGGTAGATGAGCAGTTCTTC	CASSVVDEQFF
TRBD2	TRBV6-1	-	TRBJ2-1	TGTGCCAGCCACGGACTAGCGGGAGTCGAGCAGTTCTTC	CASHGLAGVEQFF
-	TRBV5-1	once	TRBJ2-1	TGCGCCAGCAGCTTCCTGACATTAGACTACAATGAGCAGTTCTTC	CASSFLTLDYNEQFF
TRBD1	TRBV7-7	-	TRBJ2-2	TGTGCCAGCAGGTACGCCGGGACAGAGAACACCGGGGAGCTGTTTTTT	CASRYAGTENTGELFF
-	TRBV9	-	TRBJ1-3	TGTGCCAGCAGCCCGCGGGGGGCGAACTCTGGAAACACCATATATTTT	CASSPRGANSGNTIYF
-	TRBV7-2	-	TRBJ2-6	TGTGCCAGCAGTTTCTTCAAGCGATTCAGCTCTGGGGCCAACGTCCTGACTTTC	CASSFFKRFSSGANVLTF
-	TRBV18	-	TRBJ2-1	TGTGCCAGCTCATCTCGGGGACCCCTCGAGCAGTTCTTC	CASSSRGPLEQFF
TRBD1	TRBV5-1	-	TRBJ2-4	TGCGCCAGCAGCTTGTTGGGGACAGGGAAAAACATTCAGTACTTC	CASSLLGTGKNIQYF
-	TRBV5-6	-	TRBJ1-1	TGTGCCAGCAGCCCCGCGTCCGGACAGTCTAACACTGAAGCTTTCTTT	CASSPASGQSNTEAFF
TRBD2	TRBV7-3	-	TRBJ2-1	TGTGCCAGCAGCCCGACTAGCGACTCCTACAATGAGCAGTTCTTC	CASSPTSDSYNEQFF
-	TRBV11-2	-	TRBJ2-3	TGTGCCAGCAGGATAGCTGGGGCCACAGATACGCAGTATTTT	CASRIAGATDTQYF
-	TRBV7-9	-	TRBJ1-5	TGTGCCAGCAGCTTGTTTGAGGGGGATCAGCCCCAGCATTTT	CASSLFEGDQPQHF
-	TRBV5-4	-	TRBJ2-1	TGTGCCAGCAGCGGACGGGGAAATGAGCAGTTCTTC	CASSGRGNEQFF
-	TRBV7-9	-	TRBJ2-2	TGTGCCAGCAGCTTACCCCGGAGCACCGGGGAGCTGTTTTTT	CASSLPRSTGELFF
-	TRBV2	-	TRBJ1-5	TGTGCCAGCAACCGGGACAACTTGGGCAATCAGCCCCAGCATTTT	CASNRDNLGNQPQHF
-	TRBV7-9	-	TRBJ1-3	TGTGCCAGCAGCTTCGGGACCTCTGGAAACACCATATATTTT	CASSFGTSGNTIYF
TRBD1	TRBV12-5	-	TRBJ2-3	TGTGCTAGTGGTCCTTGGCGACCGGGACAGGATATACTATCTAGCACAGATACGCAGTATTTT	CASGPWRPGQDILSSTDTQYF
TRBD2	TRBV5-1	-	TRBJ2-7	TGCGCCAGCAGCTCCGGTGCTAGCGGGATCTACGAGCAGTACTTC	CASSSGASGIYEQYF
-	TRBV9	-	TRBJ2-3	TGTGCCAGCAGCCCCTCGGCTGGGGCTACAGATACGCAGTATTTT	CASSPSAGATDTQYF
-	TRBV23-1	-	TRBJ2-2	TGCGCCAGCAGTCAAAGTTGGGTGAACACCGGGGAGCTGTTTTTT	CASSQSWVNTGELFF
TRBD1	TRBV5-1	-	TRBJ2-7	TGCGCCAGCAGCGTGCGACAGGGACCCTACGAGCAGTACTTC	CASSVRQGPYEQYF
TRBD1	TRBV19	-	TRBJ1-2	TGTGCCAGTAGCACCACAGGGGGCTCTGGCTACACCTTC	CASSTTGGSGYTF
TRBD1	TRBV6-5	-	TRBJ1-2	TGTGCCAGCAGTTATCATGACAGGGGGGGTGGCTACACCTTC	CASSYHDRGGGYTF
-	TRBV28	-	TRBJ2-7	TGTGCCAGCAGTCTTACCTGGATGGGGGGCTCCCCCCGCTCCTACGAGCAGTACTTC	CASSLTWMGGSPRSYEQYF
-	TRBV7-9	-	TRBJ2-7	TGTGCCAGCAGCTTAGCAACTAGCCGGAGACGGGAGCAGTACTTC	CASSLATSRRREQYF
-	TRBV9	-	TRBJ2-1	TGTGCCAGCAGCGTAGGCGGCTCGACTAACAATGAGCAGTTCTTC	CASSVGGSTNNEQFF
-	TRBV7-4	-	TRBJ1-5	TGTGCCAGCAGCTTAAGGAGGGGCCTCTATAGCAATCAGCCCCAGCATTTT	CASSLRRGLYSNQPQHF
-	TRBV10-1	-	TRBJ2-3	TGCGCCAGCAGTGCGGTTGAAGTCACAGATACGCAGTATTTT	CASSAVEVTDTQYF